This is a list of T cell receptor beta chains from one sample in a study of regulatory T cells in long-lasting Graves disease. TCRdb passed the multiplex PCR reads through MiXCR, listing each CDR3 protein once. The sample consists of 360,000 or so distinct CDR3 sequences, 20% to 25% of them appearing once. Sample: peripheral blood mononuclear cells (PBMCs), taken when the disease was refractory, from a patient treated with antithyroid drugs. The receptors were sampled from a woman between 35 and 50 years old with Graves disease. The CDR3 runs from the conserved cysteine through the conserved F or W. A D gene is named only where the DNA matches it firmly. Where a row states a size, it is once, few, many or the class of an expanded clone; other rows omit it.

cdr3_nt	cdr3_aa	v_call	j_call	clone_size	d_call
TGTGCCAGTAGTAAACGGGGCTCCGGGGAGCTGTTTTTT	CASSKRGSGELFF	TRBV19	TRBJ2-2	.	.
TGTGCCAGCAGTTTGGACGGGGACGATGGCTACACCTTC	CASSLDGDDGYTF	TRBV28	TRBJ1-2	.	.
TGTGCCAGCAGTCGGATAGGGGGTGGGAACACTGAAGCTTTCTTT	CASSRIGGGNTEAFF	TRBV6-1	TRBJ1-1	many	.
TGTGCCAACAGCGTGGGGCAGGGGAGGGGAGAGACCCAGTACTTC	CANSVGQGRGETQYF	TRBV3-1	TRBJ2-5	.	.
TGCAGTGCTAGAGTCGGACCGGAGCGCGGCTATGGCTACACCTTC	CSARVGPERGYGYTF	TRBV20-1	TRBJ1-2	many	.
TGTGCCAGCAGCCGACAGAGCGAGGGGAAGCAGTACTTC	CASSRQSEGKQYF	TRBV7-9	TRBJ2-7	many	.
TGTGCCAGCAGCGTAAGGGCCTGGGACTCTGGGGCCAACGTCCTGACTTTC	CASSVRAWDSGANVLTF	TRBV9	TRBJ2-6	few	.
TGCAGTGCAGAAATCCCGGGACAGGGGAGTGAGCAGTACTTC	CSAEIPGQGSEQYF	TRBV20-1	TRBJ2-7	.	TRBD1
TGTGCCAGTAAATCGTCTAGCGGCTACGAGCAGTACTTC	CASKSSSGYEQYF	TRBV19	TRBJ2-7	.	TRBD2
TGTGCCAGCACTCCGGGAATGAACACTGAAGCTTTCTTT	CASTPGMNTEAFF	TRBV19	TRBJ1-1	many	.
TGTGCCAGCAGCTTAGCCGGAGCTAGCAACGAGCAGTACTTC	CASSLAGASNEQYF	TRBV11-2	TRBJ2-7	few	.
TGTGCCAGCAGTCCCGAGAGGACAGGGAGCGGGGAGCTGTTTTTT	CASSPERTGSGELFF	TRBV28	TRBJ2-2	few	TRBD1
TGTGCCAGCAAATGGACAGGGGACAATGAGCAGTTCTTC	CASKWTGDNEQFF	TRBV2	TRBJ2-1	few	TRBD1
TGTGCCAGCAGATGGACAGGGGTAGGCTACGAGCAGTACTTC	CASRWTGVGYEQYF	TRBV6-1	TRBJ2-7	many	TRBD1
TGCGCCAGCAGCCCGACAGGGTCTGGAAACACCATATATTTT	CASSPTGSGNTIYF	TRBV5-1	TRBJ1-3	few	TRBD1
TGTGCCAGCAGACAGACCGGGGAGCTGTTTTTT	CASRQTGELFF	TRBV2	TRBJ2-2	many	.
TGTGCCAGCAGCTTAGCCCCCTATTCGAACACCGGGGAGCTGTTTTTT	CASSLAPYSNTGELFF	TRBV7-8	TRBJ2-2	few	.
TGTGCCAGCAGCCCGGGGGGAGCGGGGGCCGACTCCTACGAGCAGTACTTC	CASSPGGAGADSYEQYF	TRBV7-9	TRBJ2-7	.	TRBD2
TGTGCCACCAGCAGGCCGGGACAGAAAATATACGAGCAGTACTTC	CATSRPGQKIYEQYF	TRBV15	TRBJ2-7	few	TRBD1
TGCGCCAGCAGCAACCATTACGAGCAGTACTTC	CASSNHYEQYF	TRBV5-1	TRBJ2-7	few	.
TGCAGTGCTACTCCCAGGGGCGGGGGCACTGAAGCTTTCTTT	CSATPRGGGTEAFF	TRBV20-1	TRBJ1-1	many	.
TGTGCCAGCAGCCCAAAAGGGATGGGGGATGGCTACACCTTC	CASSPKGMGDGYTF	TRBV3-1	TRBJ1-2	.	.
TGTGCCAGCAGCTTGAATACCCTCTCCTACGAGCAGTACTTC	CASSLNTLSYEQYF	TRBV11-2	TRBJ2-7	many	.
TGTGCCAGCAGCTTTGTGGGGGTGGCCAAAAACATTCAGTACTTC	CASSFVGVAKNIQYF	TRBV7-9	TRBJ2-4	once	.
TGTGCCAGCAGAGTCTGGGGGAACACTGAAGCTTTCTTT	CASRVWGNTEAFF	TRBV28	TRBJ1-1	many	.
TGTGCCAGCAGCTTAAAGGGGTTTCCAGGGGATACGCAGTATTTT	CASSLKGFPGDTQYF	TRBV11-2	TRBJ2-3	.	.
TGTGCCAGCAGTTACAGGGGCTCTCAGCCCCAGCATTTT	CASSYRGSQPQHF	TRBV28	TRBJ1-5	many	TRBD1
TGTGCCAGCAGAAAAGGGGGACAGGGACCCACCGGGGAGCTGTTTTTT	CASRKGGQGPTGELFF	TRBV27	TRBJ2-2	many	TRBD1
TGTGCCATCAGTGAGTCGGGCAGAAGCTCCTATAATTCACCCCTCCACTTT	CAISESGRSSYNSPLHF	TRBV10-3	TRBJ1-6	.	.
TGCAGTGCTAAATCAAGGCACGCCACCTACGAGCAGTACTTC	CSAKSRHATYEQYF	TRBV20-1	TRBJ2-7	.	.
TGCAGTGCTAGTAACGAACTAGGACTATTAAACTACAATGAGCAGTTCTTC	CSASNELGLLNYNEQFF	TRBV20-1	TRBJ2-1	.	.
TGTGCCAGCTCACCAGGACAGGGTCTAGAAGAGACCCAGTACTTC	CASSPGQGLEETQYF	TRBV18	TRBJ2-5	.	TRBD1
TGCGCCAGCAGCTTGGTACTAGCGGGAGTTGGGTACGAGCAGTACTTC	CASSLVLAGVGYEQYF	TRBV5-1	TRBJ2-7	.	TRBD2
TGTGCCAGCAGTTTGATGAGAGGGACATTCTCCTACGAGCAGTACTTC	CASSLMRGTFSYEQYF	TRBV28	TRBJ2-7	many	.
TGTGCCAGCAGTGACAAGGGACGCTACACCTTC	CASSDKGRYTF	TRBV6-4	TRBJ1-2	few	.
TGTGCCAGCAGCTTAGCTTTAGGGAGAGAAGAGACCCAGTACTTC	CASSLALGREETQYF	TRBV13	TRBJ2-5	many	.
TGTGCCAGCTCACCTTGGGACGGCGGAGAGACCCAGTACTTC	CASSPWDGGETQYF	TRBV18	TRBJ2-5	few	.